These T cell receptor beta chains were read from a single sample in a study of siplizumab effects on memory and regulatory T cells. Clones were read by immunoSEQ multiplex PCR, and TCRdb kept only the in-frame ones, dropping some. The table lists roughly 60,000 clones, 85% to 95% of them singletons. Sequencing was done on a sample of CD8+ T cells sorted from blood. The receptors stem from a human donor in good health. Each CDR3 is given with its conserved first and last residue. A D gene is named only where the DNA matches it firmly. Clone size is given for some rows only: seen once, a few or many times, or a class if the clone is expanded.

j_call,v_call,clone_size,d_call,cdr3_nt,cdr3_aa
TRBJ1-4,TRBV27,NA,NA,TGTGCCAGCAGTAAAATTCGGGACACCCCGAATGAAAAACTGTTTTTT,CASSKIRDTPNEKLFF
TRBJ2-1,TRBV29-1,NA,NA,TGCAGCGTTGTTTTGGGCAATGAGCAGTTCTTC,CSVVLGNEQFF
TRBJ2-1,TRBV9,NA,NA,TGTGCCAGCAGCGCCTTTGGGAGCTCCTACAATGAGCAGTTCTTC,CASSAFGSSYNEQFF
TRBJ1-5,TRBV7-9,few,NA,TGTGCCAGCAGCTTATCCGAGGAAGATAGCAATCAGCCCCAGCATTTT,CASSLSEEDSNQPQHF
TRBJ2-1,TRBV9,NA,NA,TGTGCCAGCAGCGGGACAGGGAGGGATGAGCAGTTCTTC,CASSGTGRDEQFF
TRBJ2-1,TRBV5-1,NA,TRBD2,TGCGCCAGCAGCTTGGGCCCTAGCGGAGTGGGAAGCTCCTACAATGAGCAGTTCTTC,CASSLGPSGVGSSYNEQFF
TRBJ2-2,TRBV29-1,NA,TRBD2,TGCAGCGTGCCCGGGAGGGGTACCGGGGAGCTGTTTTTT,CSVPGRGTGELFF
TRBJ2-5,TRBV7-9,NA,TRBD1,TGTGCCGTCCTCTGGGACAGAAAACAAGAGACCCAGTACTTC,CAVLWDRKQETQYF
TRBJ2-7,TRBV9,NA,NA,TGTGCCAGCAGCGTTGGACGGTTCTCCTACGAGCAGTACTTC,CASSVGRFSYEQYF
TRBJ2-7,TRBV29-1,medium-sized,NA,TGCAGCGTGTGGCAGGATTACGAGCAGTACTTC,CSVWQDYEQYF
TRBJ2-7,TRBV7-6,NA,NA,TGTGCCAGCAGCTTAGGAGGCGCGAGTGACGAGCAGTACTTC,CASSLGGASDEQYF
TRBJ2-1,TRBV15,NA,TRBD1,TGTGCCACCAGCAGCCGGGACAGCTCCTACAATGAGCAGTTCTTC,CATSSRDSSYNEQFF
TRBJ2-3,TRBV7-8,NA,TRBD1,TGTGCCAGCAGCGACAGGGTTCTCGGGGATACGCAGTATTTT,CASSDRVLGDTQYF
TRBJ2-2,TRBV5-1,NA,NA,TGCGCCAGCAGCGTCACCGGGGAGCTGTTTTTT,CASSVTGELFF
TRBJ1-1,TRBV7-5,NA,NA,TGTGCCAGAAGCTTAGTTTGGGGGGAGTGTGAAGCTTTCTTT,CARSLVWGECEAFF
TRBJ2-1,TRBV6-5,NA,TRBD2,TGTGCCAGCAGTTACTCGAAACTAGCGGGAGTCAGTGAGCAGTTCTTC,CASSYSKLAGVSEQFF
TRBJ2-5,TRBV30,NA,TRBD2,TGTGCCTGGAGTCATACTAGCGGGAGGGAGACCCAGTACTTC,CAWSHTSGRETQYF
TRBJ1-2,TRBV25-1,NA,TRBD1,TGTGCCAGCAGTGTATGGACAGGGCCCGACTATGGCTACACCTTC,CASSVWTGPDYGYTF
TRBJ2-7,TRBV28,NA,NA,TGTGCCAGCAGTCCCTCCCCCCAGGTCAACGAGCAGTACTTC,CASSPSPQVNEQYF
TRBJ2-5,TRBV2,NA,NA,TGTGCCAGCAGTGGTCACGTAAAGACCCAGTACTTC,CASSGHVKTQYF
TRBJ2-3,TRBV7-3,NA,NA,TGTGCCAGCAAGGGGAGTACAGATACGCAGTATTTT,CASKGSTDTQYF
TRBJ1-4,TRBV6-5,NA,NA,TGTGCCAGCAGTGAGGTACAGGGTAATGAAAAACTGTTTTTT,CASSEVQGNEKLFF
TRBJ2-7,TRBV6-5,NA,NA,TGTGCCAGCAGTTACGGGAGGTACAGGAGCTCCTACGAGCAGTACTTC,CASSYGRYRSSYEQYF
TRBJ2-7,TRBV5-5,NA,NA,TGTGCCAGCAGCTTGCCAGGAAGAAACGAGCAGTACTTC,CASSLPGRNEQYF
TRBJ1-3,TRBV9,NA,NA,TGTGCCAGCAGCCCTAGCGGCTTTACCTCTGGAAACACCATATATTTT,CASSPSGFTSGNTIYF
TRBJ2-7,TRBV7-9,NA,NA,TGTGCCAGCAGCTGGGGCGTAGGGCTTGAGAGCGAGCAGTACTTC,CASSWGVGLESEQYF
TRBJ2-3,TRBV7-3,NA,NA,TGTGCCAGCAGCTTATGGGGGGCCCCCACAGATACGCAGTATTTT,CASSLWGAPTDTQYF
TRBJ1-5,TRBV6-4,NA,NA,TGTGCCAGCAGTGAGGGGAGCAATCAGCCCCAGCATTTT,CASSEGSNQPQHF
TRBJ2-3,TRBV27,NA,TRBD2,TGTGCCAGCAGTTTATTCAGCGGGAGTGATACGCAGTATTTT,CASSLFSGSDTQYF
TRBJ2-3,TRBV5-6,NA,TRBD2,TGTGCCAGCAGCTTAATCGGCGGGAGCGTAACAGATACGCAGTATTTT,CASSLIGGSVTDTQYF
TRBJ1-5,TRBV5-5,NA,NA,TGTGCCAGCAGCCTGCTGGGGGGACGAAGCAATCAGCCCCAGCATTTT,CASSLLGGRSNQPQHF
TRBJ2-7,TRBV6-4,NA,TRBD2,TGTGCCAGGGGACTAGCGGGAGTGATCTACGAGCAGTACTTC,CARGLAGVIYEQYF
TRBJ2-2,TRBV5-1,NA,NA,TGCGCCAGCAGGGACGGAAACACCGGGGAGCTGTTTTTT,CASRDGNTGELFF
TRBJ1-1,TRBV28,NA,NA,TGTGCCAGCAGGGGATGGGGGAACACTGAAGCTTTCTTT,CASRGWGNTEAFF
TRBJ1-1,TRBV5-4,NA,NA,TGTGCCAGCAGCGACTGGACAGAAAAGATGGCTTTCTTT,CASSDWTEKMAFF
TRBJ2-1,TRBV2,NA,TRBD1,TGTGCCAGCAGTGCCGTGGGACAGGGGGTCCTTGAGCAGTTCTTC,CASSAVGQGVLEQFF
TRBJ2-2,TRBV9,NA,TRBD2,TGTGCCAGCAGGGAACTAGCGGGGAACACCGGGGAGCTGTTTTTT,CASRELAGNTGELFF
TRBJ1-2,TRBV4-1,NA,NA,TGCGCCAGCAGCCATGGAGGAGACTATGGCTACACCTTC,CASSHGGDYGYTF
TRBJ1-1,TRBV5-5,NA,NA,TGTGCCAGCAGCTTGTTGGGGTCTGAAGCTTTCTTT,CASSLLGSEAFF
TRBJ2-3,TRBV27,NA,NA,TGTGTCTCTCGGGCCCTCGGCACAGATACGCAGTATTTT,CVSRALGTDTQYF